The clone carrying this T cell receptor beta chain was detected many times. Its target is unknown. The germline V and J ends were trimmed by 0 bases and 6 bases, with 18 bases remaining between them. This CDR3 contains 16 residues. Germline V gene sequence: CDR1 SGHDN, CDR2 FVKESK. This specimen belongs to a study of human T cells and chemical hapten exposure. Unfractionated whole blood was the source from which total RNA was extracted. Individual cDNA molecules had unique molecular identifiers attached to them by the library. As handled by the study authors: Counting gave a median of around 100,000 TCRs per sample, with values ranging from about 23,224 to 690,600. TCRdb fed the 5' RACE reads into MiXCR, producing one record per CDR3 protein. The V and J calls, along with clone size, are taken from TCRdb and not from the paper's own processing. This repertoire shows about 140,000 distinct CDR3 sequences, roughly 4% found once; its top ten account for more than 1.2%.

Whole-study findings and limits: Once DPC sensitization occurred, TCRs above 1 in 1000 frequency showed no change.

This rearrangement joins TRBV14 to TRBJ2-7; the D gene is possibly TRBD2 (7 bases). This receptor was obtained from a female donor in good health. The CDR3 reads CASSQDEAGALSEQYF. CDR3 in DNA: TGTGCCAGCAGCCAAGATGAGGCGGGGGCGCTTTCCGAGCAGTACTTC.